This T cell receptor (beta chain) was profiled in a study of T-cell memory formation after mild COVID-19. For the study at large: Clustering of TCRs was largely donor specific.

Employing constant-segment primers, 5'RACE generated TCR alpha and TCR beta cDNA libraries bearing sample barcodes and UMIs. TCRdb redid the calling of the 5' RACE reads with MiXCR, one entry per CDR3 protein. The table includes 350,000 to 500,000 distinct CDR3 sequences, about a sixth detected once. Germline V gene lookup returns CDR1 SGHRS and CDR2 YFSETQ. This CDR3 comprises 13 residues. The V end was cut by 5 bases, the J end by 2 bases, with 11 bases between. General study findings and limits: Second-wave clones peaking on day 37 lacked confirmed SARS-CoV-2 specificity. Clones that contracted from day 15 to 85 were balanced CD4/CD8, while later expanders leaned CD4+.

A note on this clonotype: Its antigen remains unknown.

The J gene is TRBJ2-7, the V gene TRBV5-1, with unresolved D. The source of this sequence is a man between 18 and 35 years old who had mild COVID-19 (a few samples of this study predate the infection). Cell type and time point are not known. Sequenced sample: PBMCs or a T cell subset sorted from them (not recorded which). The CDR3 loop is CASRDRITYEQYF. The CDR3 DNA is TGCGCCAGCAGGGACCGAATTACCTACGAGCAGTACTTC.